This T cell receptor (beta chain) is from a study of radiotherapy plus CTLA-4 blockade in lung cancer (dated by TCRdb to about 2018). Describing the broader study: Objective responses occurred in approximately 19% of enrolled patients, and under 40% achieved disease control. Study-wide conclusions, independent of this receptor: The strongest predictors of response were reported to be early dynamic shifts in blood T cell clones along with a rise in serum interferon-beta following radiation. TCR clones derived from tumors expanded in peripheral blood after treatment with radiotherapy and ipilimumab.

Library creation used the immunoSEQ multiplex PCR assay. This immuneACCESS table, as held by TCRdb, lists in-frame sequences with V and J called but not all clones. Of the missing ones, under half trace to an unresolved V gene in checked studies; the others have no known cause. This sample comprises about 59,000 clones, less than 75% of them detected only once. In total, the top ten clones hold about 8.3% of the sample. Points on this clone: Its cognate antigen has yet to be identified. No qualities accompany the bases; no much larger clone lies one base away.

Focal radiation therapy combined with CTLA-4 blockade (ipilimumab) was tested in patients with chemo-refractory metastatic non-small-cell lung cancer. This receptor was taken from a human donor with non-small cell lung cancer whose response to radiotherapy plus ipilimumab could not be evaluated. Specimen: peripheral blood, collected from a patient treated with radiotherapy plus ipilimumab.

The CDR3 in this case is CASSYHRQDTEAFF. The DNA reads as follows: TGTGCCAGCAGTTACCACAGACAGGACACTGAAGCTTTCTTT. The chain links TRBV6-5 with TRBJ1-1; the D segment could be TRBD1, given 6 matching bases. For CDR1 and CDR2, the germline V gene lists MNHEY and SVGAGI. V is shortened by 2 bases, J by 3 bases, and the region joining them spans 10 bases. From the cysteine up to the phenylalanine, the CDR3 has a length of 14 residues. Solely the CDR3 DNA is kept, with 42 bases framed from the first base.